Listed below are T cell receptor beta chains from one sample, sequenced in a study of T cells in Graves' hyperthyroidism and ophthalmopathy. MiXCR, run by TCRdb on the multiplex PCR reads, gives a single entry per CDR3 protein. The repertoire holds 350,000 to 450,000 distinct CDR3 sequences, with 11% to 15% as singletons. Input material: blood. The receptors were gathered from a man aged 50-60 years with Graves' ophthalmopathy. Both conserved end residues are part of each CDR3. A D gene is named only where the DNA matches it firmly. Size is omitted from some rows. Given values are once, few, many or a class for expanded clones.

D	size	J	V	CDR3	DNA
TRBD2	many	TRBJ2-7	TRBV12-3/TRBV12-4	CASSSGLLLDEQYF	TGTGCCAGCAGTTCGGGACTACTCCTGGACGAGCAGTACTTC
TRBD1	many	TRBJ2-5	TRBV6-1	CASSEWDRGFETQYF	TGTGCCAGCAGCGAATGGGACAGGGGGTTTGAGACCCAGTACTTC
TRBD1	.	TRBJ2-3	TRBV5-1	CASSLPGQGATDTQYF	TGCGCCAGCAGCTTGCCGGGACAGGGGGCCACAGATACGCAGTATTTT
.	many	TRBJ1-5	TRBV6-1	CASSARPGAGRNQPQHF	TGTGCCAGCAGTGCAAGGCCGGGGGCGGGTCGCAATCAGCCCCAGCATTTT
.	many	TRBJ2-1	TRBV20-1	CSADTTGSSYNEQFF	TGCAGTGCCGACACTACAGGGAGCTCCTACAATGAGCAGTTCTTC
.	few	TRBJ1-2	TRBV7-9	CASRAESMGYTF	TGTGCCAGCAGGGCAGAATCTATGGGCTACACCTTC
.	many	TRBJ1-1	TRBV27	CASSPAEVGTEAFF	TGTGCCAGCAGTCCCGCCGAGGTAGGCACTGAAGCTTTCTTT
.	.	TRBJ2-3	TRBV29-1	CSVVERGTSDTQYF	TGCAGCGTTGTGGAAAGGGGCACCTCAGATACGCAGTATTTT
.	many	TRBJ2-3	TRBV25-1	CASSFAGSTDTQYF	TGTGCCAGCAGTTTTGCGGGTAGCACAGATACGCAGTATTTT
TRBD1	few	TRBJ2-2	TRBV5-1	CASSFSGAGGSGELFF	TGCGCCAGCAGCTTTTCCGGGGCAGGGGGTTCCGGGGAGCTGTTTTTT
TRBD2	many	TRBJ2-5	TRBV9	CASSASGRIETQYF	TGTGCCAGCAGCGCTAGCGGGAGGATAGAGACCCAGTACTTC
TRBD2	many	TRBJ2-7	TRBV7-8	CASSFTSGYEQYF	TGTGCCAGCAGCTTCACTAGCGGCTACGAGCAGTACTTC
.	.	TRBJ2-3	TRBV14	CASSRLSDRNTDTQYF	TGTGCCAGCAGCCGGCTGTCGGACAGAAACACAGATACGCAGTATTTT
.	many	TRBJ2-7	TRBV3-1	CASSQGVLAPSYEQYF	TGTGCCAGCAGCCAAGGAGTGTTAGCACCCTCCTACGAGCAGTACTTC
.	many	TRBJ2-7	TRBV5-1	CASSFMAAKTYEQYF	TGCGCCAGCAGCTTCATGGCAGCTAAAACCTACGAGCAGTACTTC
TRBD2	.	TRBJ2-1	TRBV24-1	CATSDSVRRGAYNEQFF	TGTGCCACCAGTGATTCGGTCCGGCGGGGGGCCTACAATGAGCAGTTCTTC
.	many	TRBJ2-3	TRBV12-3/TRBV12-4	CASSLSTSVDTQYF	TGTGCCAGCAGTTTAAGTACTTCTGTAGATACGCAGTATTTT
TRBD2	many	TRBJ2-3	TRBV27	CASKGTSLTDTQYF	TGTGCCAGCAAAGGGACTAGTCTCACAGATACGCAGTATTTT
TRBD1	few	TRBJ2-7	TRBV19	CASSTTGGYEQYF	TGTGCCAGTAGTACGACAGGGGGCTACGAGCAGTACTTC
TRBD2	many	TRBJ2-7	TRBV6-1	CASSPGLAGRGDDEQYF	TGTGCCAGCAGTCCTGGACTAGCGGGACGGGGGGACGACGAGCAGTACTTC
.	many	TRBJ1-2	TRBV6-1	CASSPRVAYGYTF	TGTGCCAGCAGCCCCCGGGTGGCTTATGGCTACACCTTC
TRBD2	many	TRBJ2-1	TRBV18	CASSLSGTSVNEQFF	TGTGCCAGCTCACTCAGCGGGACTAGCGTGAATGAGCAGTTCTTC
TRBD1	few	TRBJ2-6	TRBV19	CASSRTGREAGANVLTF	TGTGCCAGTAGCCGGACAGGGCGTGAGGCTGGGGCCAACGTCCTGACTTTC
.	many	TRBJ2-7	TRBV11-2	CASTNTGSYEQYF	TGTGCCAGCACCAATACAGGGAGTTACGAGCAGTACTTC
.	many	TRBJ2-1	TRBV7-9	CAINRDSNNEQFF	TGTGCCATCAACCGGGACTCAAACAATGAGCAGTTCTTC
TRBD2	many	TRBJ2-2	TRBV28	CASSLGALAGAGELFF	TGTGCCAGCAGTTTGGGGGCCTTAGCGGGAGCCGGGGAGCTGTTTTTT